This TCR beta chain was observed in a study of lymphopenia after photon versus proton radiotherapy. This table comes from immunoSEQ multiplex PCR, and its TCRdb copy is limited to in-frame clones, with some not included. The sample holds more than 20,000 clones, about 85% seen once. The CDR3 totals 14 residues. Germline V CDR1 and CDR2: SGHNT, YYREEE (reference sequence). V was clipped by 0 bases and J by 1 base, with 7 bases between them. This clonotype was obtained from a man aged 55 to 70 with pancreatic cancer. This rearrangement joins TRBV5-4 to TRBJ1-1; D not resolved. The sample here was peripheral blood, taken from a patient treated with photon-based radiotherapy. This CDR3 reads CASSLGLANTEAFF. As DNA, the CDR3 is TGTGCCAGCAGCTTGGGACTGGCGAACACTGAAGCTTTCTTT.